Presented here are 9 T cell receptor beta chains from one specimen sequenced in a study of blood T cell repertoires in COVID-19. Measured with immunoSEQ multiplex PCR; TCRdb has only the in-frame clones, and not every one. This sample has 95,000 to 100,000 clones, with over 80% found just once. The sample taken for sequencing was peripheral blood. The source is a man aged 50-59 years with active COVID-19.

The chain links TRBV28 to TRBJ2-1, with 12 bases identical to TRBD2. Germline V lookup: CDR1 MDHEN, CDR2 SYDVKM. V was pared by 7 bases and J by 0 bases, with 13 bases of the junction left unmatched. The CDR3 sequence is 19 residues long. The CDR3 spells CASTSGGLAGQSSYNEQFF. CDR3 coding DNA: TGTGCCAGCACCTCCGGCGGACTAGCGGGACAAAGCTCCTACAATGAGCAGTTCTTC.

The chain links TRBV11-2 to TRBJ1-6; 7 nucleotides align to TRBD1. V dropped 3 bases and J dropped 6; count of bases not matched to a gene: 5. Germline V gene sequence: CDR1 SGHAT, CDR2 FQNNGV. The CDR3 contains 15 residues. CDR3 sequence: CASSLTGIPNSPLHF. The CDR3 coding sequence is TGTGCCAGCAGCTTGACAGGGATACCTAATTCACCCCTCCACTTT.

This chain links TRBV10-3 with TRBJ2-2; 9 nucleotides line up with TRBD2. Germline assignment: CDR1 ENHRY and CDR2 SYGVKD. J gave up 5 bases and V 4 bases, and 8 bases lay outside the gene matches. This CDR3 comprises 16 residues. CDR3 in amino acids: CAISGNVAGETGELFF. Written as DNA, the CDR3 is TGTGCCATCAGTGGCAACGTAGCGGGAGAAACCGGGGAGCTGTTTTTT.

The chain joins TRBV27 to TRBJ1-1; 7 bases map to TRBD1. The length of the CDR3 is 14 residues. Germline-derived CDR1 and CDR2 are MNHEY and SMNVEV (reference sequence). With V trimmed by 6 bases and J by 6 bases, 10 bases remained unmatched. DNA of the CDR3: TGTGCCAGCAGAATGTCAGGGGGGACTTCTGAAGCTTTCTTT. Translating it yields CASRMSGGTSEAFF.

CDR3 in amino acids: CASSVAAGINTEAFF. The DNA of the CDR3 is TGTGCCAGCAGCGTAGCGGCAGGGATCAACACTGAAGCTTTCTTT. This rearrangement joins TRBV9 to TRBJ1-1, with a tentative D call TRBD1 (5 bases). V gave up 0 bases and J gave up 2 bases, with 11 bases separating them. The CDR3 runs 15 residues. Germline loops: CDR1 SGDLS, CDR2 YYNGEE.

In DNA, the CDR3 is TGTGCCAGCATCCGGGGAGACCATAGCAATCAGCCCCAGCATTTT. Protein: CASIRGDHSNQPQHF. The V gene is TRBV28, the J gene TRBJ1-5; D ambiguous. CDR3 length: 15 amino acids. Per the germline V gene, CDR1 is MDHEN and CDR2 is SYDVKM. V lost 7 bases, J lost 0 bases, and 13 bases lay in between. The full variable domain, completed using reference TRBV28 and TRBJ1-5, is DVKVTQSSRYLVKRTGEKVFLECVQDMDHENMFWYRQDPGLGLRLIYFSYDVKMKEKGDIPEGYSVSREKKERFSLILESASTNQTSMYLCASIRGDHSNQPQHFGDGTRLSIL.

V usage is TRBV28 and J usage is TRBJ1-2; no clear D. The V gene's germline CDR1 is MDHEN and CDR2 SYDVKM. The V end was cut by 4 bases, the J end by 1 base, with 7 bases between. This CDR3 contains 13 residues. The CDR3 here is CASSSQINYGYTF. The CDR3 DNA is TGTGCCAGCAGTTCGCAGATTAACTATGGCTACACCTTC.

The chain is built from TRBV5-8 and TRBJ2-7, with D perhaps TRBD2 (5 bases). This CDR3 has 14 amino acids. Germline V lookup: CDR1 SGHTS, CDR2 YDEGEE. With 4 bases removed from V and 4 bases from J, the gap between germline ends came to 15 bases. The CDR3 reads CASSLVGSRYEQYF. The CDR3 DNA sequence: TGTGCCAGCAGCCTTGTTGGGAGCCGTTACGAGCAGTACTTC.

This chain uses TRBV5-8 with TRBJ2-7; 7 nucleotides agree with TRBD2. Germline V gene sequence: CDR1 SGHTS, CDR2 YDEGEE. The junction had 5 bases not matched to a gene; V was cut back by 0 bases and J by 5 bases. CDR3 size: 14 residues. This CDR3 reads CASSLATSLNEQYF. The DNA of the CDR3 is TGTGCCAGCAGCTTGGCGACTAGCTTGAACGAGCAGTACTTC.